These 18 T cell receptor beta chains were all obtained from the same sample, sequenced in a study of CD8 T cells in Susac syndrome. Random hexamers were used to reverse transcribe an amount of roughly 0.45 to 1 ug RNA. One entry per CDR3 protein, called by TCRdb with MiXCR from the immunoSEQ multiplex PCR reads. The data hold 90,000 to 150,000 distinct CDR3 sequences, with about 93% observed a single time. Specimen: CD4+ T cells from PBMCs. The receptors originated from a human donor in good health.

CDR3 in amino acids: CSVVLAGLTDTQYF. CDR3 nucleotide sequence: TGCAGCGTAGTTCTAGCGGGATTGACAGATACGCAGTATTTT. V gene TRBV29-1 combines with J gene TRBJ2-3, with 9 positions matching TRBD2. The CDR3 has 14 residues. Germline V gene lookup returns CDR1 SQVTM and CDR2 ANQGSEA. V shed 6 bases and J 3 bases; nucleotides not matched to a gene: 7.

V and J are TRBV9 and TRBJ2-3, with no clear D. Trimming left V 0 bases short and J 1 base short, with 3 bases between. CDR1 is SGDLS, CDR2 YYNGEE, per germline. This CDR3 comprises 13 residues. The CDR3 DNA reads TGTGCCAGCAGCGTAGGACGCACAGATACGCAGTATTTT. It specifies CASSVGRTDTQYF.

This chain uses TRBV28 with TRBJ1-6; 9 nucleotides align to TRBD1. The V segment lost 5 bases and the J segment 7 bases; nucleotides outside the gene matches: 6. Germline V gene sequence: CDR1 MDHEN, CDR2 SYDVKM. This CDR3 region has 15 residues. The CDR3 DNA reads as TGTGCCAGCAGTACCCGGGACAGGGAGAATTCACCCCTCCACTTT. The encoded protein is CASSTRDRENSPLHF.

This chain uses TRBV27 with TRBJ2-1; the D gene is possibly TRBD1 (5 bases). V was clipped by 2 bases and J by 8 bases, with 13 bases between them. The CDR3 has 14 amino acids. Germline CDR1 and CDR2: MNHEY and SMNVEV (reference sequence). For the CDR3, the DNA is TGTGCCAGCAGTTTAATAACAGGTCAGCATGAGCAGTTCTTC. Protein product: CASSLITGQHEQFF.

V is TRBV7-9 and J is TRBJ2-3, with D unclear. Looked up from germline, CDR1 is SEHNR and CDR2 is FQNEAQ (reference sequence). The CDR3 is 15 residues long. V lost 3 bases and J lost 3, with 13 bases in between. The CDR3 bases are TGTGCCAGCAGCTTCTTGGGAAAGAAGACAGATACGCAGTATTTT. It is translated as CASSFLGKKTDTQYF.

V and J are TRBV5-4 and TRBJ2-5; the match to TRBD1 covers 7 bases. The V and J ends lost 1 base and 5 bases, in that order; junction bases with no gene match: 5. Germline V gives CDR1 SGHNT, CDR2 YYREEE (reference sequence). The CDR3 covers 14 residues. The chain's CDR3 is CASSLTGVPETQYF. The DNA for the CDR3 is TGTGCCAGCAGCTTGACAGGGGTTCCGGAGACCCAGTACTTC.

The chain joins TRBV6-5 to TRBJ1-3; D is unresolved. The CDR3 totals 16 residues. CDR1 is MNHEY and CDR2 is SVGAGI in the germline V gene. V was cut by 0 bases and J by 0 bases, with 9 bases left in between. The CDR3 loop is CASSYSVALSGNTIYF. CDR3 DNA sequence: TGTGCCAGCAGTTACTCGGTCGCCCTCTCTGGAAACACCATATATTTT.

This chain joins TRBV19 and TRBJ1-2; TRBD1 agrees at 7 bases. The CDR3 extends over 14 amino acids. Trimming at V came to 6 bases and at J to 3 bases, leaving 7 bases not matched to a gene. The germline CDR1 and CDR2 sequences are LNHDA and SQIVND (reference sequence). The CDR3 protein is CASRKAGGHYGYTF. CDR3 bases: TGTGCCAGTAGGAAGGCAGGGGGGCACTATGGCTACACCTTC.

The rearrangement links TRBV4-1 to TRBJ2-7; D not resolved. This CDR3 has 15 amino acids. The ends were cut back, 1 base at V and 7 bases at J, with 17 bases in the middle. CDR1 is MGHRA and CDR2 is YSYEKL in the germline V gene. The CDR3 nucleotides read TGCGCCAGCAGCCAAGGTCACGGGCCTAAGGTAGAGCAGTACTTC. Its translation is CASSQGHGPKVEQYF.

Here the CDR3 reads CSVEQQGLAFF. CDR3 DNA sequence: TGCAGCGTGGAACAACAGGGACTAGCTTTCTTT. This sequence joins TRBV29-1 and TRBJ1-1, with D possibly TRBD1 on 6 matching bases. The germline gives CDR1 SQVTM, CDR2 ANQGSEA. With 6 bases removed from V and 10 bases from J, the gap between germline ends came to 15 bases. This CDR3 has 11 amino acids.

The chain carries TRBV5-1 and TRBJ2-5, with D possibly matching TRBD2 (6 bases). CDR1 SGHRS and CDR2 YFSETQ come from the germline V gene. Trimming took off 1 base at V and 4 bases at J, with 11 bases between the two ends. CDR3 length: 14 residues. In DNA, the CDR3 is TGCGCCAGCAGCTTGTTGACTAGTGGAGAGACCCAGTACTTC. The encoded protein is CASSLLTSGETQYF. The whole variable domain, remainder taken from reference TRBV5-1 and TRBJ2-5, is KAGVTQTPRYLIKTRGQQVTLSCSPISGHRSVSWYQQTPGQGLQFLFEYFSETQRNKGNFPGRFSGRQFSNSRSEMNVSTLELGDSALYLCASSLLTSGETQYFGPGTRLLVL.

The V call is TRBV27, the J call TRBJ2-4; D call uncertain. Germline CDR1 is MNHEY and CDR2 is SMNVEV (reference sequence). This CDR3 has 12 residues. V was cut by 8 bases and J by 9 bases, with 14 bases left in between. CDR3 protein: CASPWEEAIQYF. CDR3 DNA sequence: TGTGCCAGCCCTTGGGAAGAGGCCATTCAGTACTTC.

DNA for the CDR3: TGTGCCAGCAGCCAAGATCTTGGGACCGGGGAGCTGTTTTTT. Protein product: CASSQDLGTGELFF. The V gene is TRBV3-1, the J gene TRBJ2-2; D unresolved. CDR1 LGHDT and CDR2 YNNKEL come from the germline V gene (reference sequence). V was pared by 0 bases and J by 5 bases, with 7 bases between. This CDR3 is 14 amino acids long. Filled out from reference TRBV3-1 and TRBJ2-2, the complete variable domain reads DTAVSQTPKYLVTQMGNDKSIKCEQNLGHDTMYWYKQDSKKFLKIMFSYNNKELIINETVPNRFSPKSPDKAHLNLHINSLELGDSAVYFCASSQDLGTGELFFGEGSRLTVL.

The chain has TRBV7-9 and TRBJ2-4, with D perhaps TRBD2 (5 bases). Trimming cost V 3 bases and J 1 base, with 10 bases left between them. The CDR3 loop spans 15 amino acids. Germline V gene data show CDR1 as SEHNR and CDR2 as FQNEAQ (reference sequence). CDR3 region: CASSLGPGAKNIQYF. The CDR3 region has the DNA TGTGCCAGCAGCTTGGGCCCGGGGGCCAAAAACATTCAGTACTTC.

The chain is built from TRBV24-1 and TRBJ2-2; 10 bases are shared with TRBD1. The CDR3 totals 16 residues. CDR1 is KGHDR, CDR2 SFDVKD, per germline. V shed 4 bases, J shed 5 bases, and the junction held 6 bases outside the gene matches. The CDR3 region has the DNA TGTGCCACCAGTGAATCCCGGACAGGGGGAACCGGGGAGCTGTTTTTT. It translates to CATSESRTGGTGELFF.

CDR3 amino acids: CASSPQGTQETQYF. The CDR3 DNA follows: TGTGCCAGCTCACCACAAGGGACCCAAGAGACCCAGTACTTC. The chain couples TRBV18 to TRBJ2-5, with D perhaps TRBD1 or TRBD2 (5 bases each). Germline V gene lookup returns CDR1 KGHSH and CDR2 LQKENI. The CDR3 loop spans 14 amino acids. V lost 1 base to trimming and J lost 1 base, with 7 bases between them. Full variable domain (missing parts from reference TRBV18 and TRBJ2-5): NAGVMQNPRHLVRRRGQEARLRCSPMKGHSHVYWYRQLPEEGLKFMVYLQKENIIDESGMPKERFSAEFPKEGPSILRIQQVVRGDSAAYFCASSPQGTQETQYFGPGTRLLVL.

The CDR3 loop reads CASCDREETQYF. The CDR3 region has the DNA TGCGCCAGCTGTGACAGGGAAGAGACCCAGTACTTC. The chain carries TRBV23-1 and TRBJ2-5, with 7 bases that match TRBD1. TRBV23-1 is an open reading frame whose function is uncertain. CDR3 length: 12 residues. Trimming cost V 8 bases and J 3 bases; bases outside gene matches: 3.

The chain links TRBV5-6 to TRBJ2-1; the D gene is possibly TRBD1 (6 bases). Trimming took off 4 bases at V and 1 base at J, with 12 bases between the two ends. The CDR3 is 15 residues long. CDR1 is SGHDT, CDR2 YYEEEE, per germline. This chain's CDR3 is CASSMAGVSYNEQFF. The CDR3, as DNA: TGTGCCAGCAGCATGGCAGGGGTGTCCTACAATGAGCAGTTCTTC.